The clone carrying this T cell receptor beta chain occurred a few times. The germline CDR1 and CDR2 sequences are SNHLY and FYNNEI. The CDR3 consists of 14 residues. V was clipped by 6 bases and J by 14 bases, with 20 bases between them. The data derive from a study of blood T cell repertoires in COVID-19. In the study's own analysis: Amplified reference gene primers provided the basis for estimating nucleated cell counts. Produced via immunoSEQ multiplex PCR; TCRdb's table is partial and in-frame only. V, J and clone size are taken as reported in that table, and D and trimming were inferred from the DNA itself. The sample lists a few hundred thousand clones; 70% to 90% were seen once.

This TCR derives from a man between 18 and 35 years old who had recovered from COVID-19. Sequenced: peripheral blood. The V call is TRBV2, the J call TRBJ1-6; D possibly corresponds to TRBD1 (5 bases). CDR3 protein: CASSLMSGTKTLHF. CDR3 DNA sequence: TGTGCCAGCAGCCTTATGTCAGGGACTAAGACCCTCCACTTT.